The clone carrying this T cell receptor beta chain was seen a few times. Antigen specificity is unknown. This sample was taken from a study of T cell repertoires in cytomegalovirus infection. Overall study: Indicated by public TCR beta signatures were CMV infection and matching HLA type. Study-wide results and caveats: Identification of carriers of CMV plus the relevant HLA was performed using cumulative public TCR beta family frequency.

From the reads, TCRdb called clonotypes with MiXCR, one entry per CDR3 protein. The sample lists fewer than 350,000 distinct CDR3 sequences, over 7.5% occurring once. The sample comprised PBMCs. The clonotype originates from a human donor in good health (CMV status not recorded). Some clones in this sample may be carry-over from other donors' samples.

CDR3 sequence: CASSVVGPNIQYF. The CDR3 nucleotides are TGTGCCAGTAGTGTTGTCGGCCCCAACATTCAGTACTTC. The chain uses TRBV19 and TRBJ2-4, with unresolved D. CDR1 LNHDA and CDR2 SQIVND come from the germline V gene (reference sequence). The V gene lost 5 bases and the J gene lost 7 bases, with 12 bases spanning the gap. The CDR3 runs to 13 residues.